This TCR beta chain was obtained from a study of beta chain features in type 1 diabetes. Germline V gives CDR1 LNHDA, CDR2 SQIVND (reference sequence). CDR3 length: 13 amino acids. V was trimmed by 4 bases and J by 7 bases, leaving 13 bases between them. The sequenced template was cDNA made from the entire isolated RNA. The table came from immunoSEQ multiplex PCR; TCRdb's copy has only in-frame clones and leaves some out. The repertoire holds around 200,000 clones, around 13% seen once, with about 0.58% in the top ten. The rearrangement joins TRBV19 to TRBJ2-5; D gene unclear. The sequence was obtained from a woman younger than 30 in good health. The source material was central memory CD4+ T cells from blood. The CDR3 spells CASSTHQTGTQYF. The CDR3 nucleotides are TGTGCCAGTAGTACGCATCAGACGGGGACCCAGTACTTC. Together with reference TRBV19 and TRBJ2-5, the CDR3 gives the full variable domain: DGGITQSPKYLFRKEGQNVTLSCEQNLNHDAMYWYRQDPGQGLRLIYYSQIVNDFQKGDIAEGYSVSREKKESFPLTVTSAQKNPTAFYLCASSTHQTGTQYFGPGTRLLVL.